Presented here are 32 T cell receptor beta chains from one specimen sequenced in a study of lymphopenia after photon versus proton radiotherapy. Assay used: immunoSEQ multiplex PCR; TCRdb lists only in-frame clones, some missing. Among 25,000 to 30,000 clones listed, around 81% were seen once. The source was peripheral blood, collected from a patient treated with photon-based radiotherapy. The receptors were sampled from a man aged 50-59 years with gastric cancer.

The chain links TRBV5-6 to TRBJ2-2; D might be TRBD1 (6 bases). Germline V gives CDR1 SGHDT, CDR2 YYEEEE. The length of the CDR3 is 15 residues. The germline V and J ends were trimmed by 0 bases and 0 bases, with 6 bases remaining between them. The CDR3 coding sequence is TGTGCCAGCAGCTTGGCAGGGGCGAACACCGGGGAGCTGTTTTTT. It encodes CASSLAGANTGELFF. Full variable domain (missing parts from reference TRBV5-6 and TRBJ2-2): DAGVTQSPTHLIKTRGQQVTLRCSPKSGHDTVSWYQQALGQGPQFIFQYYEEEERQRGNFPDRFSGHQFPNYSSELNVNALLLGDSALYLCASSLAGANTGELFFGEGSRLTVL.

The chain links TRBV2 to TRBJ2-3; D uncertain. This CDR3 has 10 amino acids. CDR1 is SNHLY and CDR2 is FYNNEI in the germline V gene. V lost 8 bases to trimming and J lost 3 bases, with 3 bases between them. The CDR3, as DNA: TGTGCCAGCGAAACAGATACGCAGTATTTT. Protein sequence: CASETDTQYF. Full variable domain (rest looked up from reference TRBV2 and TRBJ2-3): EPEVTQTPSHQVTQMGQEVILRCVPISNHLYFYWYRQILGQKVEFLVSFYNNEISEKSEIFDDQFSVERPDGSNFTLKIRSTKLEDSAMYFCASETDTQYFGPGTRLTVL.

This rearrangement joins TRBV19 to TRBJ1-4; D gene uncertain. Germline loops: CDR1 LNHDA, CDR2 SQIVND (reference sequence). The CDR3 totals 14 residues. Trimming cost V 3 bases and J 10 bases, with 15 bases left between them. In nucleotides, the CDR3 is TGTGCCAGTAGTATTGACCGCGAAGTGGGAAAACTGTTTTTT. Translation gives CASSIDREVGKLFF.

The V call is TRBV6-5, the J call TRBJ2-5; 11 positions agree with TRBD2. The V segment lost 5 bases and the J segment 4 bases; nucleotides outside the gene matches: 6. In germline, CDR1 is MNHEY, CDR2 SVGAGI. This CDR3 is built from 15 residues. The CDR3 nucleotides read TGTGCCAGCAGTCTAGCGGGGGGCTGGTCAGAGACCCAGTACTTC. Protein: CASSLAGGWSETQYF.

The V gene is TRBV2, the J gene TRBJ1-6; 7 bases align to TRBD1. Germline CDR1 is SNHLY and CDR2 is FYNNEI. J gave up 7 bases and V 7 bases, and 7 bases lay outside the gene matches. The CDR3 contains 14 residues. This chain's CDR3 is CASNVGTVNSPLHF. CDR3 sequence (DNA): TGTGCCAGCAACGTAGGGACAGTGAATTCACCCCTCCACTTT.

This clone was counted between two and nine times. V is TRBV11-2 and J is TRBJ2-7; D might be TRBD2 (5 bases). CDR3 length: 16 residues. V dropped 5 bases and J dropped 2 bases, with 19 bases sitting between them. CDR1 SGHAT and CDR2 FQNNGV come from the germline V gene. CDR3 protein: CASSPPPGGPTYEQYV. In DNA, the CDR3 is TGTGCCAGCAGCCCACCCCCTGGAGGCCCTACCTACGAGCAGTACGTC.

This clone was counted only a few times. The CDR3 coding sequence is TGTGCCTGGAAGGGGGCACTTTCGCGTGAGCAGTTCTTC. Translating it yields CAWKGALSREQFF. The chain carries TRBV30 and TRBJ2-1; TRBD1 aligns across 7 bases. The CDR3 spans 13 residues. V was clipped by 4 bases and J by 9 bases; unmatched bases: 9. CDR1 and CDR2 (germline): GTSNPN, SVGIG (reference sequence).

The rearrangement links TRBV19 to TRBJ1-4; D call uncertain. Germline assignment: CDR1 LNHDA and CDR2 SQIVND (reference sequence). The V and J ends lost 3 bases and 5 bases respectively, with 13 bases between them. This CDR3 comprises 15 residues. CDR3 loop: CASSMQRSLNEKLFF. The CDR3 coding sequence is TGTGCCAGTAGTATGCAACGGTCCCTAAATGAAAAACTGTTTTTT.

The chain recombines TRBV7-2 with TRBJ1-2; no firm D call. The CDR3 covers 14 residues. V was pared by 2 bases and J by 3 bases, with 10 bases between. Germline CDR1 and CDR2: SGHTA and FQGNSA. The CDR3 DNA sequence: TGTGCCAGCAGCTTAAGTGAAGGTTACTATGGCTACACCTTC. Amino acids: CASSLSEGYYGYTF. The full variable domain, completed using reference TRBV7-2 and TRBJ1-2, is GAGVSQSPSNKVTEKGKDVELRCDPISGHTALYWYRQSLGQGLEFLIYFQGNSAPDKSGLPSDRFSAERTGGSVSTLTIQRTQQEDSAVYLCASSLSEGYYGYTFGSGTRLTVV.

The rearrangement uses TRBV11-2 and TRBJ2-1; D remains ambiguous. Germline V gene lookup returns CDR1 SGHAT and CDR2 FQNNGV. V was clipped by 1 base and J by 6 bases, with 10 bases between them. The CDR3 contains 14 residues. CDR3 bases: TGTGCCAGCAGCTTAGGGCCGTTTGTCAATGAGCAGTTCTTC. Its protein product is CASSLGPFVNEQFF.

V is TRBV9 and J is TRBJ2-3, with D uncertain. V lost 0 bases, J lost 4 bases, and 6 bases lay in between. Germline CDR1 reads SGDLS; CDR2 reads YYNGEE. CDR3 length: 13 residues. CDR3 residues: CASSVDDPDTQYF. CDR3 nucleotide sequence: TGTGCCAGCAGCGTAGACGACCCAGATACGCAGTATTTT.

The chain employs TRBV7-9 and TRBJ2-1; D is perhaps TRBD1 (6 bases). The CDR3 is 17 amino acids. The germline CDR1 and CDR2 sequences are SEHNR and FQNEAQ (reference sequence). The V gene lost 6 bases and the J gene lost 1 base, with 19 bases spanning the gap. In DNA form, the CDR3 reads TGTGCCAGCAGTCCCCGAACAGGGCGGCAGTCCTACAATGAGCAGTTCTTC. Amino acid sequence: CASSPRTGRQSYNEQFF.

V and J are TRBV21-1 and TRBJ2-1; no DNA check was done on the table's D call, TRBD2. TRBV21-1 is tagged as a pseudogene. The CDR3 covers 16 residues. The CDR3 is CASKPPSGGQYNEQFF. CDR3 bases: TGTGCCAGCAAGCCCCCTTCGGGGGGGCAGTACAATGAGCAGTTCTTC.

The chain recombines TRBV19 with TRBJ2-2, with D possibly being TRBD1 or TRBD2 (5 bases each). V dropped 7 bases and J dropped 3 bases, with 15 bases sitting between them. CDR1 and CDR2 (germline): LNHDA, SQIVND (reference sequence). The CDR3 spans 15 residues. CDR3 coding DNA: TGTGCCAGTAAGACCGACAGAGGGTACACCGGGGAGCTGTTTTTT. It yields the protein CASKTDRGYTGELFF.

This chain joins TRBV27 and TRBJ1-2, with TRBD1 identical over 9 bases. The V segment lost 10 bases and the J segment 5 bases; nucleotides outside the gene matches: 5. Looked up from germline, CDR1 is MNHEY and CDR2 is SMNVEV (reference sequence). The CDR3 is 12 residues long. This CDR3 reads CATGTGRYGYTF. In DNA, the CDR3 is TGTGCCACCGGGACAGGGAGGTATGGCTACACCTTC.

J is TRBJ2-1 and V is TRBV5-1; 8 bases align to TRBD2. Unmatched junction bases numbered 14, after V lost 4 bases and J lost 5 bases. CDR1 is SGHRS and CDR2 is YFSETQ in the germline V gene. The CDR3 length is 17 residues. This CDR3 is CASSLRRSGGSDNEQFF. CDR3 sequence (DNA): TGCGCCAGCAGCCTTCGAAGAAGCGGGGGCTCGGACAATGAGCAGTTCTTC.

The rearrangement joins TRBV7-6 to TRBJ2-5, with 13 bases identical to TRBD2. Germline V lookup: CDR1 SGHVS, CDR2 FNYEAQ. This CDR3 has 15 residues. Trimming removed 8 bases from V and 1 base from J; junction bases left unmatched: 4. CDR3 sequence: CASGGLAGSQETQYF. The CDR3 coding sequence is TGTGCCAGCGGGGGACTAGCGGGATCCCAAGAGACCCAGTACTTC.

This chain links TRBV5-1 with TRBJ2-6, with unresolved D. This CDR3 comprises 15 residues. Deletions cut 4 bases from V and 2 bases from J, with 10 bases between. In germline, CDR1 is SGHRS, CDR2 YFSETQ. Here the CDR3 DNA reads TGCGCCAGCAGCCCAGGTTTTGCTGGGGCCAACGTCCTGACTTTC. The encoded protein is CASSPGFAGANVLTF.

The chain combines TRBV11-2 with TRBJ1-5; a weak D match, TRBD1 (6 bases). Trimming removed 5 bases from V and 4 bases from J, with 9 bases in between. The CDR3 is 13 amino acids. Germline V CDR1 and CDR2: SGHAT, FQNNGV. The CDR3 coding sequence is TGTGCCAGCAGCCGGACAGCTAATCAGCCCCAGCATTTT. Its translation is CASSRTANQPQHF. Supplemented by reference TRBV11-2 and TRBJ1-5, the full variable domain reads EAGVAQSPRYKIIEKRQSVAFWCNPISGHATLYWYQQILGQGPKLLIQFQNNGVVDDSQLPKDRFSAERLKGVDSTLKIQPAKLEDSAVYLCASSRTANQPQHFGDGTRLSIL.

This chain connects TRBV5-4 to TRBJ1-1, with unresolved D. The CDR3 is 17 amino acids. Germline V lookup: CDR1 SGHNT, CDR2 YYREEE (reference sequence). V dropped 0 bases and J dropped 0 bases, with 15 bases sitting between them. In DNA form, the CDR3 reads TGTGCCAGCAGCTTGGTAGGTAGGGCAAAAATGAACACTGAAGCTTTCTTT. It encodes CASSLVGRAKMNTEAFF.

The chain carries TRBV19 and TRBJ2-7; TRBD2 matches 12 bases. CDR3 length: 15 amino acids. J lost 5 bases, V lost 4 bases, and 6 bases had no gene match. Germline CDR1 and CDR2: LNHDA and SQIVND (reference sequence). In nucleotides, the CDR3 is TGTGCCAGTAGTACGCTACTAGCGGGGGGCCACGAGCAGTACTTC. The encoded protein is CASSTLLAGGHEQYF.

This chain links TRBV6-4 with TRBJ2-3, with a weak D call TRBD1 (5 bases). The germline CDR1 and CDR2 sequences are MRHNA and SNTAGT. This CDR3 is 15 amino acids long. The V and J ends lost 3 bases and 0 bases respectively, with 10 bases between them. The CDR3 protein is CASSEGVLSTDTQYF. The CDR3 DNA sequence: TGTGCCAGCAGTGAAGGGGTTCTTAGCACAGATACGCAGTATTTT.

CDR3 nucleotide sequence: TGTGCCAGCAGTGAAAGGTCGGTTTACGAGCAGTACTTC. Translation gives CASSERSVYEQYF. The gene calls are TRBV2 and TRBJ2-7; no firm D call. The CDR3 has 13 residues. V was clipped by 2 bases and J by 4 bases, with 9 bases between them. The germline gives CDR1 SNHLY, CDR2 FYNNEI.

The J gene is TRBJ1-1, the V gene TRBV7-3, with 9 nucleotides matching TRBD1. The CDR3 runs to 14 residues. V was clipped by 5 bases and J by 4 bases; unmatched bases: 5. CDR1 and CDR2 from the germline V gene are SGHTA and FQGTGA. CDR3 in amino acids: CASSPGQGSTEAFF. The CDR3 DNA is TGTGCCAGCAGCCCCGGACAGGGGAGCACTGAAGCTTTCTTT.

The chain combines TRBV11-2 with TRBJ2-7; 7 bases map to TRBD1. V shed 5 bases, J shed 5 bases, and the junction held 6 bases outside the gene matches. The CDR3 is 13 residues long. The germline gives CDR1 SGHAT, CDR2 FQNNGV. CDR3 protein: CASSPLDRDEQYF. In DNA form, the CDR3 reads TGTGCCAGCAGCCCTCTCGACAGGGACGAGCAGTACTTC.

This chain uses TRBV6-1 with TRBJ2-2; 7 nucleotides agree with TRBD1. Germline trimming cut 6 bases from V and 3 bases from J; bases unmatched to any gene: 7. The CDR3 spans 15 residues. Germline assignment: CDR1 MNHNS and CDR2 SASEGT. The CDR3 region has the DNA TGTGCCAGCAGATTGACAGGGACCCACACCGGGGAGCTGTTTTTT. It codes for CASRLTGTHTGELFF.

The CDR3 DNA is TGTGCCTGGAGTGCCGGACTAGTCCATGAGCAGTTCTTC. This codes for CAWSAGLVHEQFF. The J gene is TRBJ2-1, the V gene TRBV30, with 7 bases fitting TRBD2. Unmatched junction bases numbered 5, after V lost 1 base and J lost 8 bases. The CDR3 extends over 13 amino acids. The germline V gene encodes CDR1 GTSNPN and CDR2 SVGIG (reference sequence).

The rearrangement uses TRBV13 and TRBJ2-5; perhaps D is TRBD1 or TRBD2 (5 bases each). The germline CDR1 and CDR2 sequences are PRHDT and FYEKMQ (reference sequence). This CDR3 has 13 residues. The V end lost 10 bases, the J end lost 5 bases, and 17 bases lay between the germline ends. CDR3 sequence reads: CATLEWGNETQYF. As DNA, the CDR3 is TGTGCCACCTTAGAGTGGGGGAATGAGACCCAGTACTTC.

This clone has only one observation. The chain carries TRBV9 and TRBJ2-1; 8 nucleotides agree with TRBD2. After removal of 0 bases from V and 4 bases from J, the junction contained 12 bases not matched to a gene. The CDR3 has 18 amino acids. Germline V gene lookup returns CDR1 SGDLS and CDR2 YYNGEE. This CDR3 is CASSVVGSGGSGYNEQFF. As DNA, the CDR3 is TGTGCCAGCAGCGTAGTCGGGAGCGGGGGTTCGGGGTACAATGAGCAGTTCTTC.

The chain recombines TRBV30 with TRBJ2-7; 10 positions agree with TRBD2. V lost 4 bases, J lost 2 bases, and 11 bases stayed unmatched. Per the germline V gene, CDR1 is GTSNPN and CDR2 is SVGIG (reference sequence). This CDR3 has 16 residues. The CDR3 DNA sequence: TGTGCCTGGACAACGTGGCCTAGCGGGGGAACCTACGAGCAGTACTTC. Encoded protein: CAWTTWPSGGTYEQYF.

This chain joins TRBV19 and TRBJ2-2; D not certain. The CDR3 extends over 13 amino acids. The germline V gene encodes CDR1 LNHDA and CDR2 SQIVND (reference sequence). V dropped 10 bases and J dropped 6 bases, with 15 bases sitting between them. Here the CDR3 DNA reads TGTGCCACAGTTTCCCAAGGCGCCGGGGAGCTGTTTTTT. Its translation: CATVSQGAGELFF.

This clone has just one count. V gene TRBV2 combines with J gene TRBJ1-4; 12 bases line up with TRBD1. Germline V lookup: CDR1 SNHLY, CDR2 FYNNEI. The CDR3 runs to 14 residues. Germline trimming cut 8 bases from V and 6 bases from J; bases unmatched to any gene: 4. CDR3 sequence: CASVRDRGHEKLFF. Written as DNA, the CDR3 is TGTGCCAGCGTAAGGGACAGGGGGCATGAAAAACTGTTTTTT.